This TCR beta chain is from a study of blood T cell repertoires in COVID-19. Overall study context: Sites in the United States, Italy and Spain provided acute and convalescent COVID-19 samples.

There are 14 residues in the CDR3. CDR1 MNHEY and CDR2 SVGEGT come from the germline V gene. V lost 2 bases to trimming and J lost 0 bases, with 8 bases between them. Original processing methods: From reference gene primer amplification, estimates of nucleated cell counts were derived. Profiled with immunoSEQ multiplex PCR; TCRdb holds only in-frame clones, not every one. The DNA gave D and trimming, while V, J and clone size come from that table. The sample yields some 220,000 clones, around three quarters seen once. The chain uses TRBV6-2 or TRBV6-3 and TRBJ2-7; perhaps TRBD1 as D (5 bases). Source material: peripheral blood. This receptor was taken from a woman aged 70-85 years with acute or convalescent COVID-19. CDR3 DNA: TGTGCCAGCAGTTACAGCAGGGTCTCCTACGAGCAGTACTTC. Its protein product is CASSYSRVSYEQYF.